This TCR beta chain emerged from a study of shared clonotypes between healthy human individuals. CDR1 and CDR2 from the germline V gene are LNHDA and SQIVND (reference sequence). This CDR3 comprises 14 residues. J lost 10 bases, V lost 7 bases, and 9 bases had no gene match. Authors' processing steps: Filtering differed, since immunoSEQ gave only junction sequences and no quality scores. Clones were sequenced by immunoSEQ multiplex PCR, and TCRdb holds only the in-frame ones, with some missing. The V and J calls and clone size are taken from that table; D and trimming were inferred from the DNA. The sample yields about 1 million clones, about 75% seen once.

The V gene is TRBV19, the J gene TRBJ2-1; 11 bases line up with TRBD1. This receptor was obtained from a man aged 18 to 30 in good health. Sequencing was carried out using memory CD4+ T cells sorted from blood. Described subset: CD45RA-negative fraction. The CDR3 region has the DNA TGTGCCAGTAATTCCGGGACAGGGGGATTGGAGCAGTTCTTC. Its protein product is CASNSGTGGLEQFF.